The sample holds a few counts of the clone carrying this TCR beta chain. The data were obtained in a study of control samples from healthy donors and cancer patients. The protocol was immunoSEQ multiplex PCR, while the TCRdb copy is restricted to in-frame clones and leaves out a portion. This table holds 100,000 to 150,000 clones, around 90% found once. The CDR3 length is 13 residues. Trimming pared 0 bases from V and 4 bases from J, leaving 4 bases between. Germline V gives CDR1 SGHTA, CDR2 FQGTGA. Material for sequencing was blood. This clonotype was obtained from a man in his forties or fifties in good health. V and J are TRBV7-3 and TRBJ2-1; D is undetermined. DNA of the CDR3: TGTGCCAGCAGCTTAACCCAGTACAATGAGCAGTTCTTC. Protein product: CASSLTQYNEQFF.